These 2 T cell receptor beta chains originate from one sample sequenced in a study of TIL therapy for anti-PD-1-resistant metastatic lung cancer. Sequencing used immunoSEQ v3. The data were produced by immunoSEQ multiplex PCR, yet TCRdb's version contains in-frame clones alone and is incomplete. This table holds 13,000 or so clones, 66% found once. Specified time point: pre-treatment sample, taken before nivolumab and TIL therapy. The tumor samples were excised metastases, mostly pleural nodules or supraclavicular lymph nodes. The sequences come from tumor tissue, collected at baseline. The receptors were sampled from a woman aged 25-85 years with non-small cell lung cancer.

CDR3 DNA sequence: TGTGCCTGGGGAAGGGCGGGTAAAATTGGTGAAGCTTTCTTT. Translated, it gives CAWGRAGKIGEAFF. This rearrangement joins TRBV30 to TRBJ1-1; no definite D call. The CDR3 sequence is 14 residues long. The germline CDR1 and CDR2 sequences are GTSNPN and SVGIG (reference sequence). V lost 5 bases, J lost 7 bases, and 20 bases lay in between.

The CDR3 sequence is CASSSGRDSWETQYF. The CDR3 DNA sequence: TGTGCCAGCAGCTCGGGCCGGGACTCATGGGAGACCCAGTACTTC. The chain combines TRBV11-1 with TRBJ2-5; maybe TRBD2 (6 bases). Looked up from germline, CDR1 is SGHAT and CDR2 is FQDESV (reference sequence). The CDR3 runs 15 residues. V lost 4 bases and J lost 5, with 17 bases in between.